These T cell receptor beta chains were read from a single sample in a study of response to subunit inactivated influenza vaccine. TCRdb processed the RT-PCR reads anew with MiXCR; each CDR3 protein has one entry. Of approximately 250,000 distinct CDR3 sequences listed, 12% are singletons. The sample here was non-naive T cells sorted from PBMCs, taken approximately 15 days before vaccination. All receptors come from a man aged 50 or older who received an inactivated influenza vaccine. Both conserved end residues are part of each CDR3. Clone size is not always given. Where it is, it says once, few, many or a class for expanded clones.

CDR3aa	abundance	len	v_gene
CASSSGKTGMNIQYF	.	15	TRBV28
CSVLMVGRTDTQYF	many	14	TRBV29-1
CASSLAGTANQPQHF	few	15	TRBV5-6
CASSPTGASGGNEQFF	few	16	TRBV5-4
CASSVEGARDAEAFF	.	15	TRBV9
CASSLPRDRTDTQYF	many	15	TRBV5-5
CASSLGQGYAYEQYF	.	15	TRBV13
CTSSLLTDTQYF	.	12	TRBV12-3/TRBV12-4
CASSLRTSGQNTGELFF	few	17	TRBV5-1
CASSLKGGGYEQYF	many	14	TRBV12-3/TRBV12-4
CASSPNYGYTF	few	11	TRBV27
CAWGLAGSRVQYF	.	13	TRBV30
CASTSPGQTYEQYF	.	14	TRBV28
CASSLNNYGYTF	few	12	TRBV11-2
CASSYLGQGNQPQHF	.	15	TRBV19
CASSTGQGYTGELFF	many	15	TRBV7-9
CASIPTGARGTEAFF	.	15	TRBV19
CASSDFNTGELFF	.	13	TRBV6-1
CSADVSGANVLTF	many	13	TRBV29-1
CASSHLLEEGGPLGDTQYF	few	19	TRBV4-3
CASSLRRETPTRFF	.	14	TRBV5-5
CASSQRAGGTYEQYF	.	15	TRBV6-2/TRBV6-3